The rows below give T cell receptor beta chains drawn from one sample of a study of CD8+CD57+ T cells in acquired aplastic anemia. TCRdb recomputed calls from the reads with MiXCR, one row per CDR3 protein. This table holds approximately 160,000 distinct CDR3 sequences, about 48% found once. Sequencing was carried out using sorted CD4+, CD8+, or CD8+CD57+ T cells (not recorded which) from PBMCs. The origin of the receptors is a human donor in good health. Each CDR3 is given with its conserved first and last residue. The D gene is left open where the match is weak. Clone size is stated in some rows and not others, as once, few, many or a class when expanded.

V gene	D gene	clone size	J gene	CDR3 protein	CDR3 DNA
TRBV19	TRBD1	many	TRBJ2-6	CASSIQGAGANVLTF	TGTGCCAGTAGTATACAGGGGGCCGGGGCCAACGTCCTGACTTTC
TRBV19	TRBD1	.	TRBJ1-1	CASSTSGGFNTEAFF	TGTGCCAGTAGTACCTCAGGGGGCTTTAACACTGAAGCTTTCTTT
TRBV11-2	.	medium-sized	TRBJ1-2	CASSLTSRAAYYGYTF	TGTGCCAGCAGCTTAACTAGCAGGGCTGCCTACTATGGCTACACCTTC
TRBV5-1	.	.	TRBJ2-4	CASSLEQTKNIQYF	TGCGCCAGCAGCTTGGAGCAGACCAAAAACATTCAGTACTTC
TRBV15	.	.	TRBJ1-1	CATSRELVAQAFF	TGTGCCACCAGCAGAGAACTGGTAGCTCAAGCTTTCTTT
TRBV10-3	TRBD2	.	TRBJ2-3	CAISARGLAKVPSTDTQYF	TGTGCCATCAGTGCTAGAGGACTAGCGAAAGTGCCTAGCACAGATACGCAGTATTTT
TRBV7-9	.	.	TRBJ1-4	CASSLATSEKLFF	TGTGCCAGCAGCCTAGCGACGAGCGAAAAACTGTTTTTT
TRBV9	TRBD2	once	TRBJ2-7	CASFGFKTSGGPSYEQYF	TGTGCCAGCTTCGGATTCAAGACTAGCGGGGGGCCGAGCTACGAGCAGTACTTC
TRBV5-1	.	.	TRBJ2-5	CASGPEGLGGETQYF	TGCGCCAGCGGACCGGAGGGGCTTGGGGGGGAGACCCAGTACTTC
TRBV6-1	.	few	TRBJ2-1	CASSPGPTYNEQFF	TGTGCCAGCAGTCCGGGACCCACGTACAATGAGCAGTTCTTC
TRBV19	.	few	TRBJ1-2	CASSIRDTYYGYTF	TGTGCCAGTAGTATACGGGACACCTACTATGGCTACACCTTC
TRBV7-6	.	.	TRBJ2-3	CASSLGLITSTDTQYF	TGTGCCAGCAGCTTAGGACTGATAACTAGCACAGATACGCAGTATTTT
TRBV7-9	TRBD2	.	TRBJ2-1	CASSPGGGDHHF	TGTGCCAGCAGCCCGGGGGGGGGCGACCACCACTTC
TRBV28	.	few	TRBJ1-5	CASSEAGRLDQPQHF	TGTGCCAGCAGTGAGGCAGGGCGGTTAGATCAGCCCCAGCATTTT
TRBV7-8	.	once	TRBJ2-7	CASSLRAPTYEQYF	TGTGCCAGCAGCTTACGTGCTCCTACCTACGAGCAGTACTTC
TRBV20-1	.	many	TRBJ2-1	CSAGGRYNEQFF	TGCAGTGCTGGGGGACGTTACAATGAGCAGTTCTTC
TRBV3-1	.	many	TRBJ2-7	CASSQFLTYEQYF	TGTGCCAGCAGCCAGTTCCTAACCTACGAGCAGTACTTC
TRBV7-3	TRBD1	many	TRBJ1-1	CASSASGGTRSTEAFF	TGTGCCAGCAGCGCCTCAGGGGGCACCCGGAGCACTGAAGCTTTCTTT
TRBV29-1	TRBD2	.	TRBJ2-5	CSVVAGGPRGQETQYF	TGCAGCGTTGTAGCGGGAGGGCCAAGGGGGCAAGAGACCCAGTACTTC
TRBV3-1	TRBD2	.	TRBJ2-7	CASSQVPGTSGTVASYEQYF	TGTGCCAGCAGCCAAGTACCCGGGACTAGCGGGACGGTCGCCTCCTACGAGCAGTACTTC
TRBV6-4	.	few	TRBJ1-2	CASSDTPQAPNYGYTF	TGTGCCAGCAGTGACACCCCGCAGGCTCCTAACTATGGCTACACCTTC
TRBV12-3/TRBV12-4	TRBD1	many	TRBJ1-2	CASATHGTDYGYTF	TGTGCCAGCGCGACTCACGGGACAGATTATGGCTACACCTTC
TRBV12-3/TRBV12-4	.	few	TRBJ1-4	CASSLGIGAMNEKLFF	TGTGCCAGCAGTTTAGGCATAGGGGCGATGAATGAAAAACTGTTTTTT
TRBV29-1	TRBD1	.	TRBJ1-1	CSVKRTGEAFF	TGCAGCGTCAAAAGGACAGGGGAAGCTTTCTTT
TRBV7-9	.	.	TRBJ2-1	CASSLGHNNERFF	TGTGCCAGCAGCTTAGGACATAACAATGAGCGGTTCTTC
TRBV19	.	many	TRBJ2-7	CASSSSGGYEQYF	TGTGCCAGTAGCTCCAGCGGAGGTTACGAGCAGTACTTC
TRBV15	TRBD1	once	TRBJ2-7	CATSRDPRQGGRYEQYF	TGTGCCACCAGCAGAGATCCCAGACAGGGGGGACGCTACGAGCAGTACTTC
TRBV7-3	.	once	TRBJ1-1	CASSQTGQSTEAFF	TGTGCCAGCAGCCAGACTGGACAGAGCACTGAAGCTTTCTTT
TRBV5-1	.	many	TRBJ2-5	CASSLDEETQYF	TGCGCCAGCAGCTTGGACGAAGAGACCCAGTACTTC
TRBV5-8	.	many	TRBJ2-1	CASSRNRARNEQFF	TGTGCCAGCAGCCGTAACCGGGCCCGGAATGAGCAGTTCTTC
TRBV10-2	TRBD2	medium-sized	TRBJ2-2	CASKRGAGWITGELFF	TGCGCCAGCAAGCGGGGGGCAGGGTGGATCACCGGGGAGCTGTTTTTT
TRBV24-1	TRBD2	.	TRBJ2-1	CATSDPHSGGFNEQFF	TGTGCCACCAGTGACCCTCATAGCGGGGGGTTCAATGAGCAGTTCTTC
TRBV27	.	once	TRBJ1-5	CASSLFGRASNQPQHF	TGTGCCAGCAGTTTATTCGGCAGAGCTAGCAATCAGCCCCAGCATTTT
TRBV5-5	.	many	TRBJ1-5	CASSLESNQPQHF	TGTGCCAGCAGCTTGGAGAGCAATCAGCCCCAGCATTTT
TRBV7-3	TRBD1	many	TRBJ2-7	CASSPDRSSYEQYF	TGTGCCAGCAGCCCGGACAGGAGCTCCTACGAGCAGTACTTC
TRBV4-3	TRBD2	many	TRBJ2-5	CASSHEAGKGETQYF	TGCGCCAGCAGCCACGAAGCGGGGAAGGGGGAGACCCAGTACTTC
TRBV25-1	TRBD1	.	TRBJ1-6	CASRGQGVRPLHF	TGTGCCAGCAGGGGACAGGGGGTTCGGCCCCTCCACTTT
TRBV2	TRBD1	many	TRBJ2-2	CASRDRRAGELFF	TGTGCCAGTCGGGACAGACGAGCAGGGGAGCTGTTTTTT
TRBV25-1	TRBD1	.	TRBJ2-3	CASSRRQGPQYF	TGTGCCAGCAGTCGAAGACAGGGCCCGCAGTATTTT
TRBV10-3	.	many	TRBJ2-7	CAIQGGSYEQYF	TGTGCCATACAAGGGGGGTCCTACGAGCAGTACTTC
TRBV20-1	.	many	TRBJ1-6	CSAGQQRDNSPLHF	TGCAGTGCTGGACAACAGCGGGATAATTCACCCCTCCACTTT